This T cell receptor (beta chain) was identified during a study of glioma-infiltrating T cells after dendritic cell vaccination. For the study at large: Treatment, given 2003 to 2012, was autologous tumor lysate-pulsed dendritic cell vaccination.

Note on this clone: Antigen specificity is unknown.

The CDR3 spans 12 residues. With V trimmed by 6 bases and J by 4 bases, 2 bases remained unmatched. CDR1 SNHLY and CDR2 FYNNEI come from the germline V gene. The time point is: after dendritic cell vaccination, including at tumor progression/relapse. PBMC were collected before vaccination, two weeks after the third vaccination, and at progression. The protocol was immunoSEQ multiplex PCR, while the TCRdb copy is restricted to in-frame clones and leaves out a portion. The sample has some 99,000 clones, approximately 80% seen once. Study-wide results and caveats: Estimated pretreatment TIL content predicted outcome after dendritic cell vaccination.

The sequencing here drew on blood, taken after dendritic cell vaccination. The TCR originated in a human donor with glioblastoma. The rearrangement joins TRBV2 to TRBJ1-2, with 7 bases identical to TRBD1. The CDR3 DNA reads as TGTGCCAGCAGCCGGGACAGCTATGGCTACACCTTC. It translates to CASSRDSYGYTF.